This T cell receptor beta chain appears in the sequencing data of a study of shared clonotypes between healthy human individuals. Notes on the study in general: Although depth was large, rarefaction showed that sequencing of the sorted subsets was incomplete.

Regarding this clone: What it recognizes is unknown. The identical CDR3 is also encoded by other nucleotide sequences in the sample.

Trimming removed 2 bases from V and 5 bases from J, with 4 bases in between. The V gene's germline CDR1 is SEHNR and CDR2 FQNEAQ (reference sequence). This CDR3 contains 12 residues. Libraries were prepared by immunoSEQ multiplex PCR; TCRdb keeps only in-frame clonotypes and omits some of them. This table holds about 2,500,000 clones, approximately 94% found once. The clonotype comes from a man between 18 and 35 years old in good health. The sequencing sample was made of naive CD4+ T cells sorted from blood. The subset denotes: CD45RA+ positively selected. V gene TRBV7-9 combines with J gene TRBJ2-1; the D is unclear. The CDR3 DNA reads TGTGCCAGCAGCTTAACCGACAATGAGCAGTTCTTC. As protein: CASSLTDNEQFF. Full variable domain (outside the CDR3, taken from reference TRBV7-9 and TRBJ2-1): DTGVSQNPRHKITKRGQNVTFRCDPISEHNRLYWYRQTLGQGPEFLTYFQNEAQLEKSRLLSDRFSAERPKGSFSTLEIQRTEQGDSAMYLCASSLTDNEQFFGPGTRLTVL.